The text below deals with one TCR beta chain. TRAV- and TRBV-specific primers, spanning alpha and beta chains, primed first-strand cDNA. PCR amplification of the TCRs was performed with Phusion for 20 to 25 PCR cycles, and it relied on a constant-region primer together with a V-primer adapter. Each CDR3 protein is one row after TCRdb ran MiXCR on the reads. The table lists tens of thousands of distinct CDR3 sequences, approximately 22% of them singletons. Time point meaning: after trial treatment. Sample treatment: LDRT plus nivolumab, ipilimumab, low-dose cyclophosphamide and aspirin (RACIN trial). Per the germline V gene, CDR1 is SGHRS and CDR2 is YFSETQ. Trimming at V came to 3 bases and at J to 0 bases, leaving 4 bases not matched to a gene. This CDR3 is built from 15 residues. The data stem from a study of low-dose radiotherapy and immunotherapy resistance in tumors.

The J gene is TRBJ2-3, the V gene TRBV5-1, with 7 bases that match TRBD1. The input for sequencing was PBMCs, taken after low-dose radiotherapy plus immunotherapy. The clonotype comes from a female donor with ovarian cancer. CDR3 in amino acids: CASSYRDRSTDTQYF. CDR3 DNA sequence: TGCGCCAGCAGCTACCGGGACAGAAGCACAGATACGCAGTATTTT.